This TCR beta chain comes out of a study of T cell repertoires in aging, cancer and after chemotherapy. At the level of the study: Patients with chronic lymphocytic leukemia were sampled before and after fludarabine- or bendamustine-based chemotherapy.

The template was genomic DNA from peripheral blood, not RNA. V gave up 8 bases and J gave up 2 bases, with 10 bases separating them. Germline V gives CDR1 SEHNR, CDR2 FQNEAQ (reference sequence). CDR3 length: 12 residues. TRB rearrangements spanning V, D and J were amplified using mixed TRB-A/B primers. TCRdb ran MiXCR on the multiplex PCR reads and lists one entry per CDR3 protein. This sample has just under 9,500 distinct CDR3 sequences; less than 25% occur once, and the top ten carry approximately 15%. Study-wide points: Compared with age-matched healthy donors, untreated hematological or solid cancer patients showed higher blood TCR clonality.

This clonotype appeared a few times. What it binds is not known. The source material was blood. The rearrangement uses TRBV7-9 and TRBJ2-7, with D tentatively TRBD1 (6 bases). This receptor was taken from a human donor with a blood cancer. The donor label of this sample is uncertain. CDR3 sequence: CASGWGPYEQYF. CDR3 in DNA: TGTGCCAGCGGTTGGGGGCCCTACGAGCAGTACTTC. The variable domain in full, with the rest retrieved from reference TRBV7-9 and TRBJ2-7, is DTGVSQNPRHKITKRGQNVTFRCDPISEHNRLYWYRQTLGQGPEFLTYFQNEAQLEKSRLLSDRFSAERPKGSFSTLEIQRTEQGDSAMYLCASGWGPYEQYFGPGTRLTVT.